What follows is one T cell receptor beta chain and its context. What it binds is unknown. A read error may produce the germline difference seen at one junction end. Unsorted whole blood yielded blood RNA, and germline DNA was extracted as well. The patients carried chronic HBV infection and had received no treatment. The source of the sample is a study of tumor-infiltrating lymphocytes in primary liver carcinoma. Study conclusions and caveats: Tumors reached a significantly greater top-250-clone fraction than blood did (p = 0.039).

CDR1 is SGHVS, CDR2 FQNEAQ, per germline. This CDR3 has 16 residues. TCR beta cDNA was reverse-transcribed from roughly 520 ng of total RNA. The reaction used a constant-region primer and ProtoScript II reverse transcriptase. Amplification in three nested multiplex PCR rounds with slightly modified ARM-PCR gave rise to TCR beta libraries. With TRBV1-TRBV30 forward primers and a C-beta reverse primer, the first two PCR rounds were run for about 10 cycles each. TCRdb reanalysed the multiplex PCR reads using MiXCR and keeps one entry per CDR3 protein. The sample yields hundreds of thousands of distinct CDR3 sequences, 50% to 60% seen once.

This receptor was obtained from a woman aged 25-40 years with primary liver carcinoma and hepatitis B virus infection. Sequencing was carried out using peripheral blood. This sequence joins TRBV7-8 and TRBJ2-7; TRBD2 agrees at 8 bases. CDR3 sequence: CVSSPGRGSGMYEQYF. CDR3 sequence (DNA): TGTGTCAGCAGCCCCGGTAGAGGTAGCGGGATGTACGAGCAGTACTTT.